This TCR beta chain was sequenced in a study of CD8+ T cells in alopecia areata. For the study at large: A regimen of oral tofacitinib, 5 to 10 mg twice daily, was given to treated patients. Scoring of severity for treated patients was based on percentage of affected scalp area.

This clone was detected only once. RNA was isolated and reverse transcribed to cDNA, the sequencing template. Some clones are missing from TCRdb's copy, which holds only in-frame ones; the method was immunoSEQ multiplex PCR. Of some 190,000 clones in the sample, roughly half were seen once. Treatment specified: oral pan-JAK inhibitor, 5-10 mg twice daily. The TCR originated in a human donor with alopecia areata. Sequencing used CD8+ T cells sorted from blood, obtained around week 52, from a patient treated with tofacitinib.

The CDR3 spells CASSYSFEDSSYEQYF. As DNA, the CDR3 is TGTGCCAGCAGTTACTCCTTCGAGGACAGCTCCTACGAGCAGTACTTC. The chain couples TRBV6-5 to TRBJ2-7; D might be TRBD1 (6 bases). From germline, CDR1 is MNHEY and CDR2 SVGAGI. Deletions cut 0 bases from V and 0 bases from J, with 12 bases between. The CDR3 is 16 amino acids.